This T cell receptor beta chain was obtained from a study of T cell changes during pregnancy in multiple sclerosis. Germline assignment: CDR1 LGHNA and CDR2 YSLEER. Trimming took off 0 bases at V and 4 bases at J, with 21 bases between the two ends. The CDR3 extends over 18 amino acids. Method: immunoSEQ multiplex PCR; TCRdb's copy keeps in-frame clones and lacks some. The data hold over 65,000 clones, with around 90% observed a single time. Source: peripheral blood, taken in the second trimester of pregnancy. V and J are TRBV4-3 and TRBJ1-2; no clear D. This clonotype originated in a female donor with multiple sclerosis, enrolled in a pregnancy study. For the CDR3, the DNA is TGCGCCAGCAGCCAAGATCAGGTGTACAGAACACACTCCTATGGCTACACCTTC. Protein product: CASSQDQVYRTHSYGYTF.